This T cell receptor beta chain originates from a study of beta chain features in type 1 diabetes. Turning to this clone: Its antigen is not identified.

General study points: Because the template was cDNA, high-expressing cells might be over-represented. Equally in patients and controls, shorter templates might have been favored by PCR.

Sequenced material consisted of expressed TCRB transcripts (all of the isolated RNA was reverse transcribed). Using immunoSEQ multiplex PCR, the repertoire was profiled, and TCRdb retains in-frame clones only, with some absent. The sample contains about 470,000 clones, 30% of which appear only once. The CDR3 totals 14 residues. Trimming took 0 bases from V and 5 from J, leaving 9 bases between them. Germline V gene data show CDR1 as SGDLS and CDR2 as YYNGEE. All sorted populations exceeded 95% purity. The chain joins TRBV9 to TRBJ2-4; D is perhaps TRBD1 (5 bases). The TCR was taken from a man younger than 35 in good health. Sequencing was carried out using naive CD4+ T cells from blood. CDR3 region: CASSVEGSQNIQYF. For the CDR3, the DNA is TGTGCCAGCAGCGTAGAGGGGTCCCAAAACATTCAGTACTTC.